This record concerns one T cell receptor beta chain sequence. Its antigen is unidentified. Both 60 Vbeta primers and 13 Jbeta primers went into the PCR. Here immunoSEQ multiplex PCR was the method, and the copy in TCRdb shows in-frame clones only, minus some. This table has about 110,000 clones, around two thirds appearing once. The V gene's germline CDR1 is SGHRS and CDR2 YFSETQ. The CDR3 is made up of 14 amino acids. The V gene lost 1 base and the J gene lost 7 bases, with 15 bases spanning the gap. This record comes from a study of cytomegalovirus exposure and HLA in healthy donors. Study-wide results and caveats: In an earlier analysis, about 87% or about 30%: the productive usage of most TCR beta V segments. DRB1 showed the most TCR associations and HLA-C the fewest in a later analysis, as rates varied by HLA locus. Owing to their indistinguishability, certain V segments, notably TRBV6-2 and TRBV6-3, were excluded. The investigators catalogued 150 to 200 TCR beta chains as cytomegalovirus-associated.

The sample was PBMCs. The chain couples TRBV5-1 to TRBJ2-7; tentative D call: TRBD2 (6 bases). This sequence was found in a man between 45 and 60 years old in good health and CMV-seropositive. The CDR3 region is CASSLLGVGGEQYF. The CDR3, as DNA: TGCGCCAGCAGCTTGCTGGGGGTGGGGGGTGAGCAGTACTTC.